Below, 25 T cell receptor beta chains from the same sample are listed, as sequenced in a study of T-cell reconstitution after alpha-beta-depleted transplantation in children. Unique molecular identifiers were used in preparing the TCRbeta library. TCRdb independently ran MiXCR on the PCR reads; one entry per CDR3 protein. The sample comprises about 540,000 distinct CDR3 sequences, approximately 20% of which are singletons, and 3% to 3.5% rests with the top ten. Sequencing used PBMCs from the stem cell graft donor, obtained from the stem cell graft. The origin of the receptors is a human donor who donated a stem cell graft to a child with acute lymphoblastic leukemia.

This clonotype was counted only a few times. The chain uses TRBV10-3 and TRBJ2-2; D unclear. The CDR3 loop spans 18 amino acids. V was shortened by 2 bases and J by 4 bases, with 20 bases between the two germline ends. CDR1 and CDR2 (germline): ENHRY, SYGVKD. CDR3 bases: TGTGCCATCAGTGAGCGAGGCAGGTACTCCTCAGGCACCGGGGAGCTGTTTTTT. Protein product: CAISERGRYSSGTGELFF.

This clonotype was seen a few times. The chain uses TRBV3-1 and TRBJ1-6; 9 positions agree with TRBD1. This CDR3 has 15 amino acids. Germline CDR1 is LGHDT and CDR2 is YNNKEL (reference sequence). V trimming: 8 bases; J trimming: 10 bases; junction bases outside the gene matches: 12. The CDR3 sequence: CASSSPGTGISPLHF. DNA for the CDR3: TGTGCCAGCTCCTCCCCCGGGACAGGGATATCACCCCTCCACTTT.

The chain is built from TRBV3-1 and TRBJ2-7, with TRBD2 as a possible D gene (6 bases). Germline V gene sequence: CDR1 LGHDT, CDR2 YNNKEL (reference sequence). The CDR3 has 17 residues. V lost 2 bases and J lost 0, with 17 bases in between. CDR3 amino acids: CASSQPRRDPDSYEQYF. The CDR3 region has the DNA TGTGCCAGCAGCCAACCGAGGCGGGACCCCGACTCCTACGAGCAGTACTTC.

The rearrangement uses TRBV15 and TRBJ2-7; 7 positions agree with TRBD1. CDR3 size: 14 residues. Per germline, CDR1 LNHNV and CDR2 YYDKDF (reference sequence). With 6 bases clipped from V and 5 bases from J, the junction kept 10 bases outside the gene matches. CDR3 region: CATRSGQGVHEQYF. DNA for the CDR3: TGTGCCACCAGATCCGGGCAGGGGGTCCACGAGCAGTACTTC. Full variable domain (missing parts from reference TRBV15 and TRBJ2-7): DAMVIQNPRYQVTQFGKPVTLSCSQTLNHNVMYWYQQKSSQAPKLLFHYYDKDFNNEADTPDNFQSRRPNTSFCFLDIRSPGLGDTAMYLCATRSGQGVHEQYFGPGTRLTVT.

A few counts support this clonotype. The chain is built from TRBV30 and TRBJ2-7, with a weak D call TRBD1 (6 bases). This CDR3 has 15 residues. CDR1 is GTSNPN, CDR2 SVGIG, per germline (reference sequence). V gave up 3 bases and J gave up 2 bases, with 17 bases separating them. The CDR3 nucleotides are TGTGCCTGGAGCGCCCGGGACATTGGTACCTACGAGCAGTACTTC. Its translation is CAWSARDIGTYEQYF.

In regard to this clonotype: An end of the junction does not agree with germline; a read error may underlie this. The rearrangement joins TRBV16 to TRBJ2-7; TRBD2 aligns across 7 bases. The CDR3 extends over 15 amino acids. Germline V gene lookup returns CDR1 KGHSY and CDR2 FQNENV. CDR3 amino acids: CASSQWKLASYEQYF. In DNA, the CDR3 is TGTGCCAGCAGCCAATGGAAACTAGCGTCGTACGAGCAGTACTTT.

The gene calls are TRBV6-1 and TRBJ1-1, with a weak D call TRBD1 (5 bases). The CDR3 contains 13 residues. Germline V CDR1 and CDR2: MNHNS, SASEGT. V lost 10 bases and J 0 bases, leaving 12 bases between the germline ends. The CDR3 here is CATRGQMNTEAFF. As DNA, the CDR3 is TGTGCCACGCGGGGCCAGATGAACACTGAAGCTTTCTTT.

The table lists this clonotype with a few counts. This chain links TRBV6-2 or TRBV6-3 with TRBJ1-1, with D unclear. Germline V lookup: CDR1 MNHEY, CDR2 SVGEGT. V lost 4 bases, J lost 7 bases, and 7 bases lay in between. This CDR3 has 11 amino acids. CDR3 amino acids: CASSLTNEAFF. The CDR3 DNA reads as TGTGCCAGCAGTTTGACAAATGAAGCTTTCTTT.

This clonotype was counted a few times. This chain uses TRBV18 with TRBJ2-7; 12 bases fit TRBD1. Germline CDR1 and CDR2: KGHSH and LQKENI. The CDR3 covers 16 residues. The ends lost 6 bases at V and 5 bases at J; junction bases unmatched: 11. The CDR3 bases are TGTGCCAGCTCCAGATTGGGGACAGGGGGCTTGGACGAGCAGTACTTC. Protein: CASSRLGTGGLDEQYF.

This clonotype was found a few times. The rearrangement links TRBV11-2 to TRBJ2-7; unclear D gene. The CDR3 is made up of 16 amino acids. Germline V gives CDR1 SGHAT, CDR2 FQNNGV. With 5 bases removed from V and 5 bases from J, the gap between germline ends came to 22 bases. CDR3 in DNA: TGTGCCAGCAGCCAGAGAGGTAAGGGATTATCAGACGAGCAGTACTTC. Protein sequence: CASSQRGKGLSDEQYF.

This clonotype was seen a handful of times. The rearrangement links TRBV5-1 to TRBJ2-7; 7 positions match TRBD1. The CDR3 is 14 residues long. V shed 4 bases, J shed 3 bases, and the junction held 7 bases outside the gene matches. The germline V gene encodes CDR1 SGHRS and CDR2 YFSETQ. This chain's CDR3 is CASSKRDSRYEQYF. The DNA of the CDR3 is TGCGCCAGCAGCAAAAGGGACAGCCGCTACGAGCAGTACTTC.

This chain connects TRBV18 to TRBJ1-1, with D perhaps matching TRBD1 (6 bases). V lost 11 bases and J lost 0, with 13 bases in between. Germline V gene sequence: CDR1 KGHSH, CDR2 LQKENI. This CDR3 is built from 13 residues. CDR3: CACAGQMNTEAFF. For the CDR3, the DNA is TGTGCCTGTGCCGGACAGATGAACACTGAAGCTTTCTTT.

The V gene is TRBV20-1, the J gene TRBJ2-7; tentative D call: TRBD1 (5 bases). This CDR3 spans 14 amino acids. Germline assignment: CDR1 DFQATT and CDR2 SNEGSKA (reference sequence). V lost 1 base to trimming and J lost 0 bases, with 10 bases between them. The CDR3 is CSARGGTPSYEQYF. CDR3 coding DNA: TGCAGTGCTAGAGGGGGCACCCCCTCCTACGAGCAGTACTTC.

In this sample, this clonotype turned up a few times. CDR3 sequence (DNA): TGTGCCACCAGCAGAGGGGTCGATGGCTACACCTTC. Amino acid sequence: CATSRGVDGYTF. The gene calls are TRBV15 and TRBJ1-2; D is uncertain. CDR3 length: 12 residues. V lost 1 base to trimming and J lost 6 bases, with 6 bases between them. Germline V CDR1 and CDR2: LNHNV, YYDKDF (reference sequence).

This clonotype was recorded a few times. The chain carries TRBV7-6 and TRBJ2-1, with 9 nucleotides matching TRBD2. Germline V gene data show CDR1 as SGHVS and CDR2 as FNYEAQ. This CDR3 has 16 residues. V shed 2 bases, J shed 3 bases, and the junction held 5 bases outside the gene matches. In nucleotides, the CDR3 is TGTGCCAGCAGCTTAAGGGCTAGCGGGGTCTACAATGAGCAGTTCTTC. This sequence encodes CASSLRASGVYNEQFF.

This chain uses TRBV13 with TRBJ2-7, with D possibly being TRBD2 (6 bases). In germline, CDR1 is PRHDT, CDR2 FYEKMQ (reference sequence). CDR3 length equals 16 residues. Trimming took off 1 base at V and 2 bases at J, with 15 bases between the two ends. The CDR3 DNA follows: TGTGCCAGCAGCTTAGTACTATCGACTAGACCCTACGAGCAGTACTTC. Its protein is CASSLVLSTRPYEQYF.

The chain employs TRBV20-1 and TRBJ1-2; 8 bases match TRBD1. This CDR3 is built from 13 residues. Germline assignment: CDR1 DFQATT and CDR2 SNEGSKA (reference sequence). J gave up 7 bases and V 5 bases, and 9 bases lay outside the gene matches. Here the CDR3 reads CSAAGQGGSGYTF. The CDR3 DNA is TGCAGTGCTGCCGGACAGGGAGGCTCTGGCTACACCTTC.

As concerns this clonotype: One junction end does not reproduce the germline sequence, and a read error may be involved. This rearrangement joins TRBV5-6 to TRBJ2-7, with D uncertain. Germline V CDR1 and CDR2: SGHDT, YYEEEE. The CDR3 contains 13 residues. CDR3 DNA sequence: TGTGCCAGCGGCTTGTGGGGTGGCTACGAGCAGTACTTC. Residues: CASGLWGGYEQYF.

A few counts support this clonotype. The chain links TRBV2 to TRBJ1-6; D gene unclear. With 3 bases removed from V and 8 bases from J, the gap between germline ends came to 8 bases. The CDR3 loop spans 13 amino acids. CDR1 and CDR2 from the germline V gene are SNHLY and FYNNEI. The CDR3 sequence is CASSDDKDSPLHF. DNA of the CDR3: TGTGCCAGCAGTGACGATAAGGATTCACCCCTCCACTTT.

This clonotype was detected many times. The V and J genes are TRBV27 and TRBJ1-2; tentatively, D is TRBD1 (6 bases). The CDR3 has 13 residues. Looked up from germline, CDR1 is MNHEY and CDR2 is SMNVEV (reference sequence). Trimming stripped 3 bases from V and 3 bases from J, with 8 bases between. DNA of the CDR3: TGTGCCAGCAGTTTTGCAGGGGACTATGGCTACACCTTC. It is translated as CASSFAGDYGYTF.

This chain uses TRBV5-1 with TRBJ1-2, with D uncertain. This CDR3 contains 14 residues. Germline values: CDR1 SGHRS, CDR2 YFSETQ. Trimming shortened V by 4 bases and J by 0 bases, and 10 bases separated the two germline ends. CDR3 nucleotides: TGCGCCAGCAGCCCCCGCAACACTAACTATGGCTACACCTTC. Encoded protein: CASSPRNTNYGYTF.

The chain joins TRBV12-3 or TRBV12-4 to TRBJ1-1, with a weak D call TRBD1 (6 bases). V was pared by 2 bases and J by 1 base, with 11 bases between. This CDR3 is 15 amino acids long. CDR3 in DNA: TGTGCCAGCAGTTTACAGGGGTCTCCGAACACTGAAGCTTTCTTT. Amino acid sequence: CASSLQGSPNTEAFF.

This clonotype has just a few counts. V usage is TRBV6-2 or TRBV6-3 and J usage is TRBJ2-7, with TRBD2 as a possible D gene (6 bases). V gave up 2 bases and J gave up 1 base, with 9 bases separating them. The CDR3 covers 14 residues. In germline, CDR1 is MNHEY, CDR2 SVGEGT. As DNA, the CDR3 is TGTGCCAGCAGTTACGGGACTTCGTCCTACGAGCAGTACTTC. Translating it yields CASSYGTSSYEQYF.

The chain recombines TRBV29-1 with TRBJ2-6; D unclear. The CDR3 has 13 amino acids. Germline V CDR1 and CDR2: SQVTM, ANQGSEA. V was shortened by 4 bases and J by 4 bases, with 8 bases between the two germline ends. The CDR3, as DNA: TGCAGCGTTGTAGTATCCGGGGCCAACGTCCTGACTTTC. This codes for CSVVVSGANVLTF. Complete variable domain (other parts from reference TRBV29-1 and TRBJ2-6): SAVISQKPSRDICQRGTSLTIQCQVDSQVTMMFWYRQQPGQSLTLIATANQGSEATYESGFVIDKFPISRPNLTFSTLTVSNMSPEDSSIYLCSVVVSGANVLTFGAGSRLTVL.

This clonotype was seen only a few times. The chain employs TRBV20-1 and TRBJ1-3; D call uncertain. The CDR3 totals 14 residues. V was clipped by 3 bases and J by 1 base, with 10 bases between them. Germline V gives CDR1 DFQATT, CDR2 SNEGSKA (reference sequence). The CDR3 sequence: CSARAPGSGNTIYF. CDR3 nucleotide sequence: TGCAGTGCTAGGGCCCCGGGTTCTGGAAACACCATATATTTT.